The 22 T cell receptor beta chains below were found in one sample sequenced in a study of CXCR3-negative and CXCR3-positive naive CD8 T cells. The study, taken as a whole, reports: CXCR3-positive naive cells carried more hydrophobic TRB CDR3s than CXCR3-negative naive cells did.

Researchers prepared the TRB cDNA libraries using 5' RACE with UMI labels. Using the 5' RACE reads, TCRdb records one entry per CDR3 protein without DNA. This sample contains roughly 110,000 distinct CDR3 sequences. These TCRs' antigens remain unknown. The specimen was naive CXCR3+ CD8+ T cells from blood. The sample's subset: CD45RO-CCR7+CD27+CD95- naive CD8+ T cells expressing CXCR3 (TNR3+). These receptors originate from a human donor in good health. Some clones in this sample may be carry-over from other donors' samples.

V usage is TRBV19 and J usage is TRBJ1-1. Germline V gene lookup returns CDR1 LNHDA and CDR2 SQIVND (reference sequence). The CDR3 has 13 amino acids. The CDR3: CASSTRGNTEAFF.

This chain connects TRBV28 to TRBJ2-7; the D call of TRBD2 rests on TCRdb alone, since no DNA is present to check it. Germline assignment: CDR1 MDHEN and CDR2 SYDVKM. The CDR3 covers 12 residues. Here the CDR3 reads CASSDGGYEQYF.

This chain uses TRBV11-2 with TRBJ1-2. The CDR3 is 13 residues long. CDR1 and CDR2 from the germline V gene are SGHAT and FQNNGV. This CDR3 reads CASSHELRYGYTF.

V gene TRBV29-1 combines with J gene TRBJ1-4; the D gene TCRdb calls, TRBD1, cannot be checked with no DNA. The CDR3 runs 13 residues. Germline assignment: CDR1 SQVTM and CDR2 ANQGSEA. The CDR3 is CSVPVGGNEKLFF.

The chain is built from TRBV27 and TRBJ1-4; absent DNA, TCRdb's TRBD1 call cannot be checked. The CDR3 loop spans 15 amino acids. Germline V lookup: CDR1 MNHEY, CDR2 SMNVEV (reference sequence). The CDR3 region is CASSPGTFFNEKLFF. The full variable domain, in which reference TRBV27 and TRBJ1-4 provide the parts outside the CDR3, is EAQVTQNPRYLITVTGKKLTVTCSQNMNHEYMSWYRQDPGLGLRQIYYSMNVEVTDKGDVPEGYKVSRKEKRNFPLILESPSPNQTSLYFCASSPGTFFNEKLFFGSGTQLSVL.

The V call is TRBV5-5, the J call TRBJ2-7; the TCRdb D gene call, TRBD1, has no DNA to confirm it. The germline CDR1 and CDR2 sequences are SGHKS and YYEKEE (reference sequence). There are 14 residues in the CDR3. This CDR3 is CASSPGQGSSEQYF.

The J gene is TRBJ1-1, the V gene TRBV4-1; the TCRdb D gene call, TRBD1, has no DNA to confirm it. This CDR3 spans 14 amino acids. The V gene's germline CDR1 is MGHRA and CDR2 YSYEKL. The CDR3 sequence: CASSQDPQGYEAFF.

The chain links TRBV29-1 to TRBJ1-4. This CDR3 region has 11 residues. Germline CDR1 SQVTM, CDR2 ANQGSEA. This CDR3 reads CSVVLGEKLFF.

The gene calls are TRBV28 and TRBJ2-7; TCRdb names TRBD2, which stays unverified in the absence of DNA. This CDR3 region has 15 residues. Germline-derived CDR1 and CDR2 are MDHEN and SYDVKM. The CDR3 reads CASSEREGIAYEQYF.

The chain has TRBV12-3 or TRBV12-4 and TRBJ1-5; the D call from TCRdb, TRBD1, cannot be confirmed without DNA. The CDR3 is made up of 15 amino acids. This CDR3 is CASSLGGGGNQPQHF.

The chain couples TRBV28 to TRBJ1-6. The CDR3 loop spans 16 amino acids. The germline gives CDR1 MDHEN, CDR2 SYDVKM. The CDR3 loop reads CASSLPWGVLNSPLHF.

This sequence joins TRBV2 and TRBJ1-3. This CDR3 comprises 15 residues. Germline CDR1 is SNHLY and CDR2 is FYNNEI. The CDR3 region is CASSETLSSGNTIYF.

The J gene is TRBJ2-1, the V gene TRBV19; TCRdb indicates TRBD2, and absent DNA this call remains unverified. Germline V gene lookup returns CDR1 LNHDA and CDR2 SQIVND (reference sequence). The CDR3 loop spans 14 amino acids. Here the CDR3 reads CASIGLAGGVEQFF.

The V gene is TRBV28, the J gene TRBJ2-3; the D gene TCRdb calls, TRBD1, cannot be checked with no DNA. The CDR3 is 16 residues long. The V gene's germline CDR1 is MDHEN and CDR2 SYDVKM. The CDR3 is CASRSSDRVVTDTQYF.

The chain is built from TRBV20-1 and TRBJ2-5. The CDR3 extends over 15 amino acids. Germline CDR1 reads DFQATT; CDR2 reads SNEGSKA (reference sequence). The chain's CDR3 is CSARDPGTEMETQYF.

V gene TRBV7-3 combines with J gene TRBJ2-2. The CDR3 totals 13 residues. CDR1 and CDR2 from the germline V gene are SGHTA and FQGTGA. CDR3 residues: CASSSHNTGELFF.

The gene calls are TRBV29-1 and TRBJ1-2; TCRdb designates TRBD1, a call that cannot be tested without DNA. The CDR3 is made up of 15 amino acids. Germline-derived CDR1 and CDR2 are SQVTM and ANQGSEA. The CDR3 protein is CSVEGPQGPRYGYTF. The entire variable domain, with the rest obtained from reference TRBV29-1 and TRBJ1-2, is as follows: SAVISQKPSRDICQRGTSLTIQCQVDSQVTMMFWYRQQPGQSLTLIATANQGSEATYESGFVIDKFPISRPNLTFSTLTVSNMSPEDSSIYLCSVEGPQGPRYGYTFGSGTRLTVV.

The chain joins TRBV20-1 to TRBJ2-7; TCRdb proposes TRBD1, but this gene call is untestable without DNA. This CDR3 has 13 residues. CDR1 and CDR2 from the germline V gene are DFQATT and SNEGSKA (reference sequence). CDR3 loop: CSARDTLSYEQYF.

J is TRBJ1-1 and V is TRBV4-1; TCRdb calls TRBD1, which cannot be checked without DNA. Germline V CDR1 and CDR2: MGHRA, YSYEKL. The CDR3 is made up of 19 amino acids. CDR3 amino acids: CASSQDVWGQEGPNTEAFF.

This sequence joins TRBV6-5 and TRBJ2-5; without DNA, the TCRdb call of TRBD2 cannot be checked. The germline gives CDR1 MNHEY, CDR2 SVGAGI. The CDR3 length is 15 residues. CDR3 sequence: CASSYGAGGQETQYF.

V is TRBV11-2 and J is TRBJ1-4; TCRdb's D gene call, TRBD1, goes unchecked for lack of DNA. CDR1 is SGHAT and CDR2 is FQNNGV in the germline V gene. The CDR3 is made up of 17 amino acids. CDR3 residues: CASSLVPGAATNEKLFF.

The rearrangement links TRBV4-1 to TRBJ1-1; no DNA is available, so the TRBD1 call from TCRdb remains unchecked. This CDR3 has 13 amino acids. Germline V CDR1 and CDR2: MGHRA, YSYEKL. The CDR3 sequence: CASSRGTFDEAFF.